This T cell receptor beta chain was identified in a study of cytomegalovirus exposure and HLA in healthy donors. Primers: 60 Vbeta forward and 13 Jbeta reverse. Clones were read by immunoSEQ multiplex PCR, and TCRdb kept only the in-frame ones, dropping some. Of around 100,000 clones listed, around 61% are singletons. Per the germline V gene, CDR1 is SEHNR and CDR2 is FQNEAQ (reference sequence). After removal of 7 bases from V and 3 bases from J, the junction contained 7 bases not matched to a gene. The CDR3 is made up of 14 amino acids. Study-wide results and caveats: A later analysis linked a missense variant in DCLRE1C to the trimming of TCR beta V and J genes. TCR sequences were mostly rare, though some public TCRs occurred in many donors. Earlier analysis found most TCR beta V segments productive about 87% or about 30% of the time.

A few counts support this clone. Its antigen is unknown. Input material: PBMCs. This receptor was identified in a young woman in good health and CMV-seronegative. The chain couples TRBV7-9 to TRBJ2-3, with 7 bases that match TRBD2. CDR3 protein: CASKGRDGTDTQYF. Written as DNA, the CDR3 is TGTGCCAGCAAGGGGAGGGATGGGACAGATACGCAGTATTTT.